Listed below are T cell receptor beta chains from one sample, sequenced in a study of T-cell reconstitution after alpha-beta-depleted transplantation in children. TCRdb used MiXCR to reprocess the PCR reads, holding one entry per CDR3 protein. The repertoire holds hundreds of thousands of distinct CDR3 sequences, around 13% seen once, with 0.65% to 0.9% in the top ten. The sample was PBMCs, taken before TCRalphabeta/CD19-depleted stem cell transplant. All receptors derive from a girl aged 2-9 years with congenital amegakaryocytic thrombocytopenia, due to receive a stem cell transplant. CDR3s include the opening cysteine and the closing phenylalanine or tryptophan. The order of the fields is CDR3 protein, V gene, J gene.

CDR3aa: CASSSIAVTEQFF
v_gene: TRBV13
j_gene: TRBJ2-1

CDR3aa: CCARRSMAGLAKNIQYF
v_gene: TRBV20-1
j_gene: TRBJ2-4

CDR3aa: CASGSRDHYEQYF
v_gene: TRBV5-4
j_gene: TRBJ2-7

CDR3aa: CASSGDQGALGYEQYF
v_gene: TRBV5-1
j_gene: TRBJ2-7

CDR3aa: CSARKGYTGELFF
v_gene: TRBV20-1
j_gene: TRBJ2-2

CDR3aa: CSATKLAGGAKETQYF
v_gene: TRBV20-1
j_gene: TRBJ2-5

CDR3aa: CSARDGGAQQFF
v_gene: TRBV20-1
j_gene: TRBJ2-1

CDR3aa: CASSQGQGVGAFF
v_gene: TRBV7-8
j_gene: TRBJ1-1

CDR3aa: CATSTREATDTQYF
v_gene: TRBV24-1
j_gene: TRBJ2-3

CDR3aa: CSVGGRGGQETQYF
v_gene: TRBV29-1
j_gene: TRBJ2-5

CDR3aa: CAIRHGTNSYEQYF
v_gene: TRBV10-3
j_gene: TRBJ2-7

CDR3aa: CASSPQSEGHIQYF
v_gene: TRBV28
j_gene: TRBJ2-4

CDR3aa: CASSPDQQEQYF
v_gene: TRBV5-1
j_gene: TRBJ2-7